This entry lists 10 T cell receptor beta chains sequenced from one sample in a study of shared clonotypes between healthy human individuals. Profiled with immunoSEQ multiplex PCR; TCRdb holds only in-frame clones, not every one. Found here are about 1,500,000 clones, roughly 97% of them singletons; the top ten hold 1.2%. The specimen sequenced was naive CD4+ T cells sorted from blood. Stated subset: CD45RA+ positively selected. The receptors derive from a young man in good health.

V gene TRBV5-1 combines with J gene TRBJ2-3; unclear D gene. Trimming removed 0 bases from V and 6 bases from J, with 14 bases in between. The CDR3 runs to 15 residues. Germline loops: CDR1 SGHRS, CDR2 YFSETQ. The CDR3 DNA follows: TGCGCCAGCAGCTTGGCCGTGACCCATACGGATACGCAGTATTTT. As protein: CASSLAVTHTDTQYF.

The V call is TRBV15, the J call TRBJ1-3, with 7 bases identical to TRBD1. There are 16 residues in the CDR3. The trim removed 0 bases at V and 1 base at J, leaving 3 bases unmatched. Germline-derived CDR1 and CDR2 are LNHNV and YYDKDF (reference sequence). CDR3 residues: CATSREAGGSGNTIYF. CDR3 nucleotide sequence: TGTGCCACCAGCAGAGAGGCAGGGGGTTCTGGAAACACCATATATTTT.

The CDR3 nucleotides are TGTGCCAGCGTGGAGGTTCAGCCCCAGCATTTT. Translated: CASVEVQPQHF. The chain joins TRBV5-8 to TRBJ1-5; no definite D call. Trimming removed 7 bases at V and 6 bases at J, with 8 bases between. Germline V gives CDR1 SGHTS, CDR2 YDEGEE. This CDR3 comprises 11 residues.

This chain uses TRBV2 with TRBJ2-1, with TRBD2 matching 7 bases. CDR3 length: 15 residues. V trimming: 5 bases; J trimming: 2 bases; junction bases outside the gene matches: 6. Germline CDR1 and CDR2: SNHLY and FYNNEI. CDR3 sequence reads: CASSPPSGTYNEQFF. Written as DNA, the CDR3 is TGTGCCAGCAGTCCCCCGAGCGGGACCTACAATGAGCAGTTCTTC.

The rearrangement links TRBV5-1 to TRBJ1-4; 7 positions match TRBD1. Per the germline V gene, CDR1 is SGHRS and CDR2 is YFSETQ. The CDR3 has 15 amino acids. The trim removed 5 bases at V and 6 bases at J, leaving 10 bases unmatched. This chain's CDR3 is CASSLRDSAHEKLFF. The CDR3 bases are TGCGCCAGCAGTCTTCGGGACAGCGCTCATGAAAAACTGTTTTTT.

Worth noting for this clone: Other nucleotide sequences from this sample produce the same CDR3. V and J are TRBV18 and TRBJ2-7, with a possible D match to TRBD2 (5 bases). Trimming removed 4 bases from V and 2 bases from J, with 6 bases in between. Germline V lookup: CDR1 KGHSH, CDR2 LQKENI. This CDR3 is 12 amino acids long. Here the CDR3 reads CASSLGTYEQYF. The CDR3 DNA reads as TGTGCCAGCTCACTCGGGACCTACGAGCAGTACTTC.

The chain combines TRBV10-1 with TRBJ2-1; 8 bases align to TRBD2. Germline V CDR1 and CDR2: WNHNN, SYGVQD (reference sequence). The CDR3 length is 14 residues. J lost 7 bases, V lost 5 bases, and 7 bases had no gene match. Here the CDR3 DNA reads TGCGCCAGCAGTCCCCAGCGGGAGTATAATGAGCAGTTCTTC. It encodes CASSPQREYNEQFF.

The V gene is TRBV28, the J gene TRBJ1-1, with no clear D. The V and J ends lost 7 bases and 2 bases respectively, with 8 bases between them. Per the germline V gene, CDR1 is MDHEN and CDR2 is SYDVKM. The CDR3 covers 12 residues. In DNA form, the CDR3 reads TGTGCCAGCACCGGTATTAACACTGAAGCTTTCTTT. This translates into CASTGINTEAFF.

This clone was detected once. This rearrangement joins TRBV7-2 to TRBJ1-1; D is undetermined. V was clipped by 5 bases and J by 6 bases, with 10 bases between them. This CDR3 contains 12 residues. Looked up from germline, CDR1 is SGHTA and CDR2 is FQGNSA. This chain's CDR3 is CASSPQTAEAFF. DNA of the CDR3: TGTGCCAGCAGCCCGCAAACGGCTGAAGCTTTCTTT. Variable domain in full (rest from reference TRBV7-2 and TRBJ1-1): GAGVSQSPSNKVTEKGKDVELRCDPISGHTALYWYRQSLGQGLEFLIYFQGNSAPDKSGLPSDRFSAERTGGSVSTLTIQRTQQEDSAVYLCASSPQTAEAFFGQGTRLTVV.

The V call is TRBV6-1, the J call TRBJ2-3; TRBD1 matches 8 bases. Germline-derived CDR1 and CDR2 are MNHNS and SASEGT. Trimming at V came to 2 bases and at J to 1 base, leaving 8 bases not matched to a gene. The CDR3 loop spans 17 amino acids. The CDR3 nucleotides read TGTGCCAGCAGTGAAAGGCCCCCGGGACAGGGCACAGATACGCAGTATTTT. Translating gives CASSERPPGQGTDTQYF.